This T cell receptor beta chain was found in a study of response to subunit inactivated influenza vaccine. Regarding the study as a whole: New T cells are recruited in small numbers by each seasonal influenza vaccination, according to the authors' suggestion.

CDR1 and CDR2 from the germline V gene are LGHNA and YSLEER. The CDR3 extends over 15 amino acids. V shed 4 bases, J shed 8 bases, and the junction held 7 bases outside the gene matches. A single record per CDR3 protein comes from TCRdb applying MiXCR to the RT-PCR reads. The sample holds around 200,000 distinct CDR3 sequences, around a tenth seen once. In regard to this clonotype: Antigen specificity is unknown.

The origin of this receptor is a man aged 45 to 65 who received an inactivated influenza vaccine. This sequence joins TRBV4-3 and TRBJ2-1; TRBD2 agrees at 11 bases. This specimen was non-naive T cells sorted from PBMCs, taken on the day of vaccination. The CDR3 DNA is TGCGCCAGCAGCCGAGTAGCGGGAGGGCCTGATGAGCAGTTCTTC. It yields the protein CASSRVAGGPDEQFF.